The entry that follows covers one T cell receptor beta chain sequence. The CDR3 is 13 residues long. V lost 3 bases and J 1 base, leaving 7 bases between the germline ends. The germline gives CDR1 SGHRS, CDR2 YFSETQ. TCRdb keeps only in-frame clones here, not all; method: immunoSEQ multiplex PCR. Among approximately 20,000 clones listed, 80% to 85% were seen once. The data were taken from a study of control samples from healthy donors and cancer patients. The chain is built from TRBV5-1 and TRBJ1-1; maybe TRBD1 (6 bases). The TCR originated in a man aged 55 to 69 with colorectal cancer. The material sequenced was PBMCs. CDR3 nucleotide sequence: TGCGCCAGCAGCTCGACAGGGAACACTGAAGCTTTCTTT. Amino acids: CASSSTGNTEAFF.